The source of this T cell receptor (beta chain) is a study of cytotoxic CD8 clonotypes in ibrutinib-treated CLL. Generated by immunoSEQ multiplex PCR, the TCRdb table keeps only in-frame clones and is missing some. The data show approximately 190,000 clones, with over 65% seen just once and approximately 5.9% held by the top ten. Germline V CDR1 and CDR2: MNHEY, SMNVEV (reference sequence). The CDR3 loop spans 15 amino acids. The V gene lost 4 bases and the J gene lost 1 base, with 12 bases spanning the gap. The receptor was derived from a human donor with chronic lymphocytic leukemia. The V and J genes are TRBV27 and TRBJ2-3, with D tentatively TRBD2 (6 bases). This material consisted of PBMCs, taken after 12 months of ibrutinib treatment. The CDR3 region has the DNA TGTGCCAGCAGTTCCCTCGGGGAGGGCACAGATACGCAGTATTTT. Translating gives CASSSLGEGTDTQYF.